These 32 T cell receptor beta chains were sequenced from one sample in a study of cytomegalovirus exposure and HLA in healthy donors. Researchers ran the PCR with 60 Vbeta and 13 Jbeta primers. Using immunoSEQ multiplex PCR, the repertoire was profiled, and TCRdb retains in-frame clones only, with some absent. Of under 200,000 clones listed, roughly 87% are singletons. The sequenced sample consisted of PBMCs. These receptors all come from a woman aged 50 to 65 in good health and CMV-seronegative.

This clone occurred once. J is TRBJ2-5 and V is TRBV19; no firm D call. This CDR3 spans 14 amino acids. Per germline, CDR1 LNHDA and CDR2 SQIVND (reference sequence). The ends were cut back, 1 base at V and 1 base at J, with 7 bases in the middle. CDR3 sequence reads: CASSIVHSQETQYF. CDR3 nucleotide sequence: TGTGCCAGTAGTATAGTTCACAGCCAAGAGACCCAGTACTTC.

The CDR3 DNA is TGTGCCATCAGTTCAGACAGGGCCAATGAGCAGTTCTTC. This encodes CAISSDRANEQFF. The chain combines TRBV10-3 with TRBJ2-1, with 7 positions matching TRBD1. Trimming cost V 5 bases and J 6 bases; bases outside gene matches: 4. CDR1 ENHRY and CDR2 SYGVKD come from the germline V gene. The CDR3 is 13 amino acids.

The CDR3 coding sequence is TGTGCCTGGACCCCGACAGGCATCTATGGCTACACCTTC. Amino acid sequence: CAWTPTGIYGYTF. The chain employs TRBV30 and TRBJ1-2, with D perhaps matching TRBD1 (6 bases). Per the germline V gene, CDR1 is GTSNPN and CDR2 is SVGIG (reference sequence). Trimming removed 4 bases at V and 4 bases at J, with 13 bases between. The CDR3 covers 13 residues.

This chain uses TRBV13 with TRBJ2-5; D gene uncertain. Germline V CDR1 and CDR2: PRHDT, FYEKMQ (reference sequence). This CDR3 spans 14 amino acids. V dropped 5 bases and J dropped 5 bases, with 15 bases sitting between them. The CDR3 region is CASSIRATAETQYF. Here the CDR3 DNA reads TGTGCCAGCAGCATACGAGCGACGGCGGAGACCCAGTACTTC.

The chain links TRBV2 to TRBJ2-1; 7 bases are a match to TRBD2. CDR3 length: 16 amino acids. Germline V gene data show CDR1 as SNHLY and CDR2 as FYNNEI. The ends lost 6 bases at V and 0 bases at J; junction bases unmatched: 8. CDR3 loop: CASRRGLQSSYNEQFF. As DNA, the CDR3 is TGTGCCAGCAGGAGGGGACTACAGAGCTCCTACAATGAGCAGTTCTTC. Complete variable domain (other parts from reference TRBV2 and TRBJ2-1): EPEVTQTPSHQVTQMGQEVILRCVPISNHLYFYWYRQILGQKVEFLVSFYNNEISEKSEIFDDQFSVERPDGSNFTLKIRSTKLEDSAMYFCASRRGLQSSYNEQFFGPGTRLTVL.

CDR3 bases: TGCGCCAGCAGCTTAGGGACTAGCGGGGGGTATGATACGCAGTATTTT. The encoded protein is CASSLGTSGGYDTQYF. The J gene is TRBJ2-3, the V gene TRBV5-1; 15 positions agree with TRBD2. This CDR3 has 16 amino acids. The V and J ends lost 2 bases and 6 bases, in that order; junction bases with no gene match: 4. Looked up from germline, CDR1 is SGHRS and CDR2 is YFSETQ.

V gene TRBV11-3 combines with J gene TRBJ2-1; 12 bases agree with TRBD2. Germline CDR1 and CDR2: SGHNT and YENEEA. This CDR3 is built from 17 residues. Trimming took 5 bases from V and 6 from J; bases not matched to a gene: 11. The CDR3 DNA follows: TGTGCCAGCAGCCCGGGACTAGCGGGTAGAGGGGGCAATGAGCAGTTCTTC. This translates into CASSPGLAGRGGNEQFF.

This rearrangement joins TRBV6-5 to TRBJ2-5, with D perhaps TRBD2 (5 bases). Germline lookup yields CDR1 MNHEY and CDR2 SVGAGI. V was clipped by 6 bases and J by 1 base, with 15 bases between them. This CDR3 region has 15 residues. CDR3 region: CASRIFGSAQETQYF. CDR3 DNA sequence: TGTGCCAGCAGAATTTTCGGTAGCGCCCAAGAGACCCAGTACTTC.

J is TRBJ2-7 and V is TRBV4-1; TRBD1 matches 10 bases. This CDR3 contains 16 residues. Germline V gene data show CDR1 as MGHRA and CDR2 as YSYEKL. Trimming removed 1 base from V and 2 bases from J; junction bases left unmatched: 5. This CDR3 is CASSQAGTGVAYEQYF. CDR3 coding DNA: TGCGCCAGCAGCCAAGCTGGGACAGGGGTCGCCTACGAGCAGTACTTC.

The V call is TRBV29-1, the J call TRBJ2-3, with 10 bases identical to TRBD2. The V gene's germline CDR1 is SQVTM and CDR2 ANQGSEA. J lost 3 bases, V lost 3 bases, and 9 bases had no gene match. The CDR3 spans 16 residues. The CDR3 reads CSVDGLAGVITDTQYF. The CDR3 coding sequence is TGCAGCGTTGACGGGCTAGCGGGAGTCATAACAGATACGCAGTATTTT.

This chain uses TRBV21-1 with TRBJ2-7; TRBD2 was called by the table and not checked on the DNA. TRBV21-1 is given as a pseudogene. The CDR3 has 11 residues. CDR3 bases: TGTGCCAGCAGCAGGTTCAACTCATCGTACTTC. Its translation: CASSRFNSSYF.

The chain has TRBV28 and TRBJ2-3; 7 nucleotides line up with TRBD2. Unmatched junction bases numbered 14, after V lost 6 bases and J lost 2 bases. The CDR3 contains 17 residues. The germline CDR1 and CDR2 sequences are MDHEN and SYDVKM. The CDR3 loop is CASRRWGRGRVTDTQYF. CDR3 nucleotides: TGTGCCAGCAGAAGATGGGGGAGAGGGAGGGTCACAGATACGCAGTATTTT. Together with reference TRBV28 and TRBJ2-3, the CDR3 gives the full variable domain: DVKVTQSSRYLVKRTGEKVFLECVQDMDHENMFWYRQDPGLGLRLIYFSYDVKMKEKGDIPEGYSVSREKKERFSLILESASTNQTSMYLCASRRWGRGRVTDTQYFGPGTRLTVL.

The chain is built from TRBV4-1 and TRBJ1-1; no reliable D call. The CDR3 spans 16 residues. Trimming removed 4 bases at V and 0 bases at J, with 15 bases between. CDR1 and CDR2 from the germline V gene are MGHRA and YSYEKL. CDR3 coding DNA: TGCGCCAGCAGCCTCCATTTACAGAGCATGAACACTGAAGCTTTCTTT. It codes for CASSLHLQSMNTEAFF.

This clone was found a few times. The chain joins TRBV9 to TRBJ1-6; a possible D gene is TRBD1 (5 bases). The germline CDR1 and CDR2 sequences are SGDLS and YYNGEE. CDR3 length: 15 residues. V was cut by 0 bases and J by 10 bases, with 14 bases left in between. DNA of the CDR3: TGTGCCAGCAGCGTAGCTGGGCAGGGTTTATCACCCCTCCACTTT. Translation: CASSVAGQGLSPLHF.

This clone was detected a few times. The V gene is TRBV28, the J gene TRBJ1-2, with D tentatively TRBD1 (5 bases). This CDR3 is built from 13 residues. CDR1 is MDHEN, CDR2 SYDVKM, per germline. Trimming took off 5 bases at V and 5 bases at J, with 12 bases between the two ends. As DNA, the CDR3 is TGTGCCAGCAGTGCAGGGCGAGCTTATGGCTACACCTTC. This gives the protein CASSAGRAYGYTF.

The chain couples TRBV5-1 to TRBJ2-2; the D gene is possibly TRBD1 (5 bases). The CDR3 consists of 17 residues. V lost 0 bases and J 6 bases, leaving 18 bases between the germline ends. Per the germline V gene, CDR1 is SGHRS and CDR2 is YFSETQ. In nucleotides, the CDR3 is TGCGCCAGCAGCTTGGTCTCCCGGCAGGGCGTCTCCGGGGAGCTGTTTTTT. Its protein product is CASSLVSRQGVSGELFF.

The chain recombines TRBV7-2 with TRBJ2-3; 15 bases are a match to TRBD2. This CDR3 contains 16 residues. Trimming at V came to 3 bases and at J to 8 bases, leaving 6 bases not matched to a gene. CDR1 and CDR2 (germline): SGHTA, FQGNSA. The CDR3 DNA reads TGTGCCAGCAGCTTGGCCGGGACTAGCGGGGGGTTTACGCAGTATTTT. Translated: CASSLAGTSGGFTQYF.

This clone came up once. The chain has TRBV7-9 and TRBJ2-5, with a tentative D call TRBD2 (5 bases). The germline V gene encodes CDR1 SEHNR and CDR2 FQNEAQ (reference sequence). V was clipped by 5 bases and J by 5 bases, with 12 bases between them. The CDR3 is made up of 13 amino acids. The CDR3 spells CASSPIAGETQYF. The DNA for the CDR3 is TGTGCCAGCAGCCCAATTGCGGGCGAGACCCAGTACTTC.

CDR3 coding DNA: TGTGCCAGCAGTCCCTCAGGGAGGGCCAAGGAGACCCAGTACTTC. It specifies CASSPSGRAKETQYF. The genes are TRBV28 and TRBJ2-5, with 7 bases matching TRBD2. This CDR3 is built from 15 residues. CDR1 and CDR2 from the germline V gene are MDHEN and SYDVKM. With V trimmed by 5 bases and J by 5 bases, 11 bases remained unmatched.

V and J are TRBV2 and TRBJ2-7; the D gene is possibly TRBD2 (6 bases). Germline V gives CDR1 SNHLY, CDR2 FYNNEI. Trimming cost V 6 bases and J 3 bases, with 15 bases left between them. The CDR3 runs 14 residues. CDR3 sequence reads: CASSATVGGYEQYF. CDR3 bases: TGTGCCAGCAGCGCGACAGTGGGGGGCTACGAGCAGTACTTC.

The chain uses TRBV27 and TRBJ2-7; 9 nucleotides agree with TRBD2. V lost 6 bases to trimming and J lost 7 bases; unmatched junction nucleotides: 16. Germline CDR1 MNHEY, CDR2 SMNVEV (reference sequence). The CDR3 contains 16 residues. The CDR3 region has the DNA TGTGCCAGCAGGGGTTTGGGACTAGCATCGTCGGGAGAGCAGTACTTC. This encodes CASRGLGLASSGEQYF.

A single count supports this clone. The rearrangement uses TRBV5-1 and TRBJ2-2, with a possible D match to TRBD1 (6 bases). The germline V gene encodes CDR1 SGHRS and CDR2 YFSETQ. With 5 bases removed from V and 5 bases from J, the gap between germline ends came to 16 bases. This CDR3 has 15 residues. The CDR3 region has the DNA TGCGCCAGCAGTTGGGACATAAGAACAACCGGGGAGCTGTTTTTT. It codes for CASSWDIRTTGELFF.

This clone was picked up a small number of times. The chain combines TRBV19 with TRBJ2-1, with D unresolved. This CDR3 has 15 residues. Germline CDR1 is LNHDA and CDR2 is SQIVND (reference sequence). Between the trimmed V and J ends, which lost 1 base and 9 bases, there was a span of 16 bases. The CDR3, as DNA: TGTGCCAGTAGTATAGCCCCTGGTATGGTCGGTGAGCAGTTCTTC. Protein sequence: CASSIAPGMVGEQFF.

The V call is TRBV6-1, the J call TRBJ1-2; no clear D. V shed 5 bases and J shed 4 bases, with 14 bases lying between them. The CDR3 has 14 residues. The germline gives CDR1 MNHNS, CDR2 SASEGT. CDR3 protein: CASSPIGQPYGYTF. In DNA, the CDR3 is TGTGCCAGCAGTCCAATTGGGCAGCCCTATGGCTACACCTTC.

J is TRBJ1-1 and V is TRBV25-1; no definite D call. This CDR3 is 13 amino acids long. Germline values: CDR1 MGHDK, CDR2 SYGVNS. Trimming stripped 4 bases from V and 10 bases from J, with 16 bases between. For the CDR3, the DNA is TGTGCCAGCAGTGTCGGACCGGGGTTTACAGCTTTCTTT. Its protein product is CASSVGPGFTAFF.

V usage is TRBV28 and J usage is TRBJ1-6; 12 bases match TRBD1. CDR1 and CDR2 from the germline V gene are MDHEN and SYDVKM. The CDR3 consists of 14 residues. The trim removed 6 bases at V and 9 bases at J, leaving 3 bases unmatched. The CDR3 here is CASRGQGASSPLHF. The CDR3 DNA follows: TGTGCCAGCAGGGGACAGGGGGCGTCTTCACCCCTCCACTTT. Full variable domain (outside the CDR3, taken from reference TRBV28 and TRBJ1-6): DVKVTQSSRYLVKRTGEKVFLECVQDMDHENMFWYRQDPGLGLRLIYFSYDVKMKEKGDIPEGYSVSREKKERFSLILESASTNQTSMYLCASRGQGASSPLHFGNGTRLTVT.

This chain uses TRBV7-8 with TRBJ2-1; 7 nucleotides agree with TRBD2. CDR1 and CDR2 from the germline V gene are SGHVS and FQNEAQ. The length of the CDR3 is 15 residues. With V trimmed by 6 bases and J by 6 bases, 11 bases remained unmatched. This chain's CDR3 is CASSGGRGRGNEQFF. DNA for the CDR3: TGTGCCAGCAGTGGTGGGAGGGGCCGGGGCAATGAGCAGTTCTTC.

V is TRBV27 and J is TRBJ2-5; TRBD1 is a possible D gene (5 bases). This CDR3 contains 13 residues. CDR1 MNHEY and CDR2 SMNVEV come from the germline V gene (reference sequence). Trimming removed 6 bases at V and 2 bases at J, with 10 bases between. The CDR3 DNA reads TGTGCCAGCAGACCCAGGGCTCAAGAGACCCAGTACTTC. This translates into CASRPRAQETQYF.

The J gene is TRBJ2-3, the V gene TRBV19, with 9 bases fitting TRBD1. V was pared by 6 bases and J by 6 bases, with 10 bases of the junction left unmatched. Germline CDR1 LNHDA, CDR2 SQIVND (reference sequence). This CDR3 is built from 15 residues. The CDR3 spells CASSRQGVIEDTQYF. CDR3 in DNA: TGTGCCAGTAGCCGACAGGGGGTTATTGAGGATACGCAGTATTTT.

The chain uses TRBV29-1 and TRBJ1-2; a possible D gene is TRBD1 (5 bases). CDR1 is SQVTM and CDR2 is ANQGSEA in the germline V gene. CDR3 length equals 15 residues. V gave up 6 bases and J gave up 8 bases, with 25 bases separating them. The chain's CDR3 is CSVGGLLLVGEGYTF. The CDR3 coding sequence is TGCAGCGTGGGGGGTTTGCTGTTAGTTGGAGAGGGCTACACCTTC.

The genes are TRBV6-4 and TRBJ2-1; 8 nucleotides line up with TRBD2. V lost 8 bases and J lost 14; bases outside the gene matches: 14. The CDR3 extends over 13 amino acids. Per germline, CDR1 MRHNA and CDR2 SNTAGT. CDR3 in amino acids: CASSAETGGEEFF. Here the CDR3 DNA reads TGTGCCAGCTCAGCAGAAACGGGGGGGGAGGAGTTCTTC.

The gene calls are TRBV7-3 and TRBJ2-5, with 12 bases matching TRBD2. Germline V gene lookup returns CDR1 SGHTA and CDR2 FQGTGA. The CDR3 covers 13 residues. Trimming took 4 bases from V and 13 from J; bases not matched to a gene: 7. CDR3 residues: CASSSSGGAPWYF. CDR3 coding DNA: TGTGCCAGCAGCTCTAGCGGGGGGGCTCCGTGGTACTTC.